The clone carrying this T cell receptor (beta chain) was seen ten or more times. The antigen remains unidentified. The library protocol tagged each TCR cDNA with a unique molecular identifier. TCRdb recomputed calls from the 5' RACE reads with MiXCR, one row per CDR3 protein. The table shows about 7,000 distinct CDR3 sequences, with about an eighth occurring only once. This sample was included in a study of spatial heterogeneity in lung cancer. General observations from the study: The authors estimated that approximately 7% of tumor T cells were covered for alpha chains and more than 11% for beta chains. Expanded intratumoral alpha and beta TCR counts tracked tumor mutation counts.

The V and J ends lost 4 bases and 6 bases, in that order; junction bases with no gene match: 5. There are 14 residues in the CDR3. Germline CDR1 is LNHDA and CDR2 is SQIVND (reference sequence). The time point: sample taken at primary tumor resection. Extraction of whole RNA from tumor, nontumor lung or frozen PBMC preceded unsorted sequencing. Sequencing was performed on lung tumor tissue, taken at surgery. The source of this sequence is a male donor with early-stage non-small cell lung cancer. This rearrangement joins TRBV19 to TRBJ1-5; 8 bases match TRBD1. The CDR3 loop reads CASSTPGQVQPQHF. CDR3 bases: TGTGCCAGTAGTACGCCGGGACAGGTTCAGCCCCAGCATTTT.